The rows below give T cell receptor beta chains drawn from one sample of a study of cytomegalovirus exposure and HLA in healthy donors. TCRdb's table, derived via immunoSEQ multiplex PCR, lists solely in-frame clones and lacks some. The data hold 140,000 to 150,000 clones, with around a tenth observed a single time. Material: PBMCs. The origin of the receptors is a man aged 50 to 59 in good health and CMV-seronegative. The CDR3 runs from the conserved cysteine through the conserved F or W. D genes are given only for firm matches. The size entry is marked missing in some rows and otherwise reads once, few, many or a size class.

>.|TRBD1|TRBJ2-1|TRBV5-1
TGCGCCAGCAGCTTGGGAGGACAGGGGGCCTACAATGAGCAGTTCTTC
CASSLGGQGAYNEQFF
>few|TRBD2|TRBJ2-1|TRBV6-4
TGTGCCAGCAGTGACTCGGCGGGAGGACTAGCCTCCTACAATGAGCAGTTCTTC
CASSDSAGGLASYNEQFF
>.|.|TRBJ2-2|TRBV6-1
TGTGCCAGCAGTGCCGGAAGGGGCCACACCGGGGAGCTGTTTTTT
CASSAGRGHTGELFF
>.|.|TRBJ2-7|TRBV5-1
TGCGCCAGCAGCTTGGCCCCAGGGCAAACTAAGGGTAGCTCCTACGAGCAGTACTTC
CASSLAPGQTKGSSYEQYF
>.|TRBD1|TRBJ1-2|TRBV30
TGTGCCTGGAGTTCCTCAGGGACAGGGGGTGAGAGGATCGTGGGCTACACCTTC
CAWSSSGTGGERIVGYTF
>few|TRBD1|TRBJ2-7|TRBV2
TGTGCCAGCAGGCCGGGGACAGGGGGCTACGAGCAGTACTTC
CASRPGTGGYEQYF
>few|TRBD2|TRBJ2-1|TRBV7-9
TGTGCCAGCAGTCAAGTGCGGCGGGAGGGATCCGGGAATGAGCAGTTCTTC
CASSQVRREGSGNEQFF
>.|TRBD2|TRBJ2-7|TRBV30
TGTGCCTGTTCCCGGGGGGGGACTTACGAGCAGTACTTC
CACSRGGTYEQYF
>.|.|TRBJ1-2|TRBV4-2
TGTGCCAGCAGCCAAGACCGACTCTATGGCTACACCTTC
CASSQDRLYGYTF
>.|.|TRBJ2-5|TRBV5-1
TGCGCCAGCAGCCACCCCGGCGGTATCAGGGTCCAAGAGACCCAGTACTTC
CASSHPGGIRVQETQYF
>few|.|TRBJ2-5|TRBV11-2
TGTGCCAGCAGCGCCTTGGCCAGGGGAGAGACCCAGTACTTC
CASSALARGETQYF
>few|.|TRBJ2-7|TRBV7-3
TGTGCCAGCAGTCCTTCCCGGGACACATACGAGCAGTACTTC
CASSPSRDTYEQYF
>few|TRBD2|TRBJ2-1|TRBV30
TGTGCCTGGAGGGGGGGGAGTGAGCAGTTCTTC
CAWRGGSEQFF
>.|.|TRBJ2-3|TRBV2
TGTGCCAGCACAATTCTTAACGGGGTTATCACAGATACGCAGTATTTT
CASTILNGVITDTQYF
>few|TRBD2|TRBJ2-7|TRBV10-2
TGCGCCAGCAGGTCTAGCGGGAGTTACGAGCAGTACTTC
CASRSSGSYEQYF
>few|.|TRBJ2-5|TRBV29-1
TGCAGCGTTGAAGCTAAGGAGCAAGAGACCCAGTACTTC
CSVEAKEQETQYF
>.|TRBD1|TRBJ1-1|TRBV6-1
TGTGCCAGCACCGTGACAGGGGGAGTTCGTGAAGCTTTCTTT
CASTVTGGVREAFF
>.|TRBD1|TRBJ1-3|TRBV5-1
TGCGCCAGCAGCTTGGTAGGGGGCGGCTCTGGAAACACCATATATTTT
CASSLVGGGSGNTIYF
>.|.|TRBJ2-7|TRBV30
TGTGCCTGGAGTATTACAGGCAGGACCTACGAGCAGTACTTC
CAWSITGRTYEQYF
>.|.|TRBJ1-3|TRBV28
TGTGCCAGCAGTATACCCCAGGGTATCCTCTCTGGAAACACCATATATTTT
CASSIPQGILSGNTIYF
>few|TRBD1|TRBJ1-1|TRBV28
TGTGCCAGCAGTACCCCACCGGGACAGGGGAAAGCTTTCTTT
CASSTPPGQGKAFF
>few|.|TRBJ2-5|TRBV5-1
TGCGCCAGCAGCGAGCGGACAGAGAGGAGACCCCAGTACTTC
CASSERTERRPQYF
>few|.|TRBJ1-2|TRBV27
TGTGCCAGCAGTTTATCTCAGGGGAATTCTAACTATGGCTACACCTTC
CASSLSQGNSNYGYTF
>.|TRBD2|TRBJ2-3|TRBV10-1
TGCGCCAGCAGTGAGTCGACTCTAGCGGGGGGGCCTAGCACAGATACGCAGTATTTT
CASSESTLAGGPSTDTQYF
>.|TRBD1|TRBJ2-2|TRBV2
TGTGCCAGCAGGGTACAAGGGACAGCGAACACCGGGGAGCTGTTTTTT
CASRVQGTANTGELFF
>few|.|TRBJ1-6|TRBV11-1
TGTGCCAGCAACCAGGGGAATTCACCCCTCCACTTT
CASNQGNSPLHF
>few|.|TRBJ2-2|TRBV1
TGCACCAGGGGCCGGAAAGGGACTAGCGGGGGGGTCGGGGAGCTGTTTTTT
CTRGRKGTSGGVGELFF
>.|.|TRBJ2-7|TRBV28
TGTGCCAGCAGTTTATACGCAGGCGCATCCTACGAGCAGTACTTC
CASSLYAGASYEQYF
>.|TRBD2|TRBJ2-3|TRBV6-4
TGTGCCAGCAGTGATCTAGCGGGGGGAGATACGCAGTATTTT
CASSDLAGGDTQYF
>few|TRBD1|TRBJ2-5|TRBV5-1
TGCGCCAGCAGCTTGTCGACAGGGTCGATGGAGACCCAGTACTTC
CASSLSTGSMETQYF
>.|TRBD1|TRBJ2-1|TRBV5-1
TGCGCCAGCAGCTCCGCTGGAGACAGGGTTGACTACAATGAGCAGTTCTTC
CASSSAGDRVDYNEQFF
>.|TRBD1|TRBJ1-5|TRBV30
TGTGCCTGGAGCCCCGGGACAGGGACTCAGCCCCAGCATTTT
CAWSPGTGTQPQHF
>few|TRBD1|TRBJ2-2|TRBV7-3
TGTGCCACCGGGACAGGGGTTAACACCGGGGAGCTGTTTTTT
CATGTGVNTGELFF
>.|.|TRBJ1-1|TRBV7-9
TGTGCCAGCAGCTTAGCGCTCGACATCTCTAACACTGAAGCTTTCTTT
CASSLALDISNTEAFF
>few|.|TRBJ1-2|TRBV2
TGTGCCAGCAGGGGGAGGGCAGAAAACTATGGCTACACCTTC
CASRGRAENYGYTF
>few|.|TRBJ2-5|TRBV6-5
TGTGCCAGCAGTTACCGAAACGGAGTTCAAGAGACCCAGTACTTC
CASSYRNGVQETQYF
>few|TRBD2|TRBJ2-5|TRBV5-1
TGCGCCAGCAGCTTGAGACTAGCGGGGGAGACCCAGTACTTC
CASSLRLAGETQYF
>few|.|TRBJ2-3|TRBV10-2
TGCGCCAGTCACGGGGTACAAGATACGCAGTATTTT
CASHGVQDTQYF
>few|.|TRBJ2-3|TRBV9
TGTGCCAGCAGCGTAGTCGGGGGTGGCAGAGATACGCAGTATTTT
CASSVVGGGRDTQYF
>.|TRBD2|TRBJ2-1|TRBV7-2
TGTGCCAGCAGCTTAGCGGAACTAGCGGTCCACAATGAGCAGTTCTTC
CASSLAELAVHNEQFF
>.|TRBD1|TRBJ1-2|TRBV20-1
TGCAGTGCTAGAGTTACAGGGGACACCTTC
CSARVTGDTF
>.|TRBD2|TRBJ2-5|TRBV4-1
TGCGCCAGCAGCCCGCTAGCGGGAGGTCCAGAGACCCAGTACTTC
CASSPLAGGPETQYF
>.|TRBD1|TRBJ1-2|TRBV7-9
TGTGCCAGCAGCCTAAGGGGGCTACAGGGCTACACCTTC
CASSLRGLQGYTF
>.|.|TRBJ2-7|TRBV27
TGTGCCAGCAGTTGGGGACAAGCGGTGTACGAGCAGTACTTC
CASSWGQAVYEQYF
>.|TRBD1|TRBJ1-6|TRBV7-9
TGTGCCAGCAGCTTTGGGACAGAAGGAATAAGAGGTTCACCCCTCCACTTT
CASSFGTEGIRGSPLHF
>few|TRBD1|TRBJ2-5|TRBV9
TGTGCCAGCAGCGTAGAACAGGGGGGAGAGACCCAGTACTTC
CASSVEQGGETQYF
>.|.|TRBJ1-3|TRBV29-1
TGCAGCGTTGAAGCCGGTAGAACTGGAAACACCATATATTTT
CSVEAGRTGNTIYF
>.|TRBD1|TRBJ2-5|TRBV30
TGTGCCTGGAGTTCAGGGGGTTGGGAGACCCAGTACTTC
CAWSSGGWETQYF
>.|.|TRBJ2-1|TRBV29-1
TGCAGCGTTGACCCCCCTAGGGGTGAGCAGTTCTTC
CSVDPPRGEQFF
>.|TRBD1|TRBJ2-2|TRBV4-1
TGCGCCAGCAGCACCCGGACAGGGCCTAACACCGGGGAGCTGTTTTTT
CASSTRTGPNTGELFF
>few|TRBD1|TRBJ2-2|TRBV18
TGTGCCAGCTCACCACCGGGACAGGGCTTAATCTCCGGGGAGCTGTTTTTT
CASSPPGQGLISGELFF
>.|TRBD1|TRBJ2-7|TRBV19
TGTGCCAGTAGTGATCCCGGGACAGCGAGCTCCTACGAGCAGTACTTC
CASSDPGTASSYEQYF
>few|.|TRBJ1-2|TRBV9
TGTGCCAGCAGATCGGGTCTGATTTATGGCTACACCTTC
CASRSGLIYGYTF
>.|TRBD1|TRBJ2-1|TRBV10-3
TGTGCCATCAGTACCGGGACAGGGGGCTACAATGAGCAGTTCTTC
CAISTGTGGYNEQFF
>few|.|TRBJ1-3|TRBV7-2
TGTGCCAGCAGCTTAGTTGCGGGGAGCTCTGGAAACACCATATATTTT
CASSLVAGSSGNTIYF
>.|TRBD2|TRBJ2-4|TRBV30
TGTGCCTGGAGTAGACGACTAGCGGGAGCCGAAAACATTCAGTACTTC
CAWSRRLAGAENIQYF
>.|TRBD1|TRBJ1-2|TRBV9
TGTGCCAGCAGCGCTCGGACAGGGGGCGCAGGGGGCTACACCTTC
CASSARTGGAGGYTF
>.|TRBD1|TRBJ1-2|TRBV6-5
TGTGCCAGCAGGGATCCAGGGGGGTTTCGGGATGGCTACACCTTC
CASRDPGGFRDGYTF
>few|.|TRBJ1-3|TRBV25-1
TGTGCCAGCAGTGAATATCCCGGTGCAGGATCTGGAAACACCATATATTTT
CASSEYPGAGSGNTIYF